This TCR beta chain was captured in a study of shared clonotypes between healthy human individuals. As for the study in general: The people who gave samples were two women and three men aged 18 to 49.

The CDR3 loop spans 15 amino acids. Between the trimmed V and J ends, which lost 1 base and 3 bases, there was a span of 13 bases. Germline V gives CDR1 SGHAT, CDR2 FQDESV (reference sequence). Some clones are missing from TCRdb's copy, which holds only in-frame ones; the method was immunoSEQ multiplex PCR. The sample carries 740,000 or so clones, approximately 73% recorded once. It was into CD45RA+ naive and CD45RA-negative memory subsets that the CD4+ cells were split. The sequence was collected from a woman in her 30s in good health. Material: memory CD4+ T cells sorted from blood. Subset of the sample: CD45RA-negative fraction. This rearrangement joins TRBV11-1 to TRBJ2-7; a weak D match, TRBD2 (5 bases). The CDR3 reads CASSLVARKDYEQYF. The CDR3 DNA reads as TGTGCCAGCAGCTTAGTAGCGAGAAAGGACTACGAGCAGTACTTC.